This is a list of T cell receptor beta chains from one sample in a study of blood T cell repertoires in COVID-19. The method was immunoSEQ multiplex PCR; TCRdb's version includes in-frame clones alone and lacks a portion of them. The table records some 74,000 clones, roughly 76% of them present only once. The sample taken for sequencing was peripheral blood. Receptors originate from a man aged 65 to 79 with active or convalescent COVID-19. Both conserved end residues are part of each CDR3. The D gene is left open where the match is weak. Size tells how often a clone was seen (once, few, many) or the class of an expanded clone, and some rows leave it out.

V	J	D	size	CDR3	DNA
TRBV5-3	TRBJ1-2	TRBD1	few	CARIDRGEHGYTF	TGTGCCAGAATAGACAGGGGGGAGCATGGCTACACCTTC
TRBV30	TRBJ2-5	-	-	CAWSEQWKIGETQYF	TGTGCCTGGAGTGAACAGTGGAAAATCGGAGAGACCCAGTACTTC
TRBV4-1	TRBJ2-5	TRBD1	-	CASSQDQDRGRAQYF	TGCGCCAGCAGCCAAGATCAGGACAGGGGAAGGGCCCAGTACTTC
TRBV6-5	TRBJ1-3	-	few	CANSKGQSSGNTIYF	TGTGCCAACTCCAAGGGGCAGAGCTCTGGAAACACCATATATTTT
TRBV6-1	TRBJ1-2	-	-	CASSGTLIGANYGYTF	TGTGCCAGCAGTGGTACATTGATAGGAGCTAACTATGGCTACACCTTC
TRBV30	TRBJ1-2	-	-	CAWSVQGVNYGYTF	TGTGCCTGGAGTGTACAGGGCGTAAACTATGGCTACACCTTC
TRBV4-1	TRBJ1-1	TRBD1	-	CASSQDPPIDRANTEAFF	TGCGCCAGCAGCCAAGATCCACCAATAGACAGGGCGAACACTGAAGCTTTCTTT
TRBV7-9	TRBJ1-1	TRBD1	-	CASSPGTGTGATAFF	TGTGCCAGCAGCCCGGGAACCGGGACAGGGGCCACGGCTTTCTTT
TRBV5-1	TRBJ2-5	-	-	CASMDQRGRKETQYF	TGCGCCAGCATGGATCAGAGAGGGAGAAAAGAGACCCAGTACTTC
TRBV28	TRBJ1-2	-	-	CASSRGGRDYGYTF	TGTGCCAGCAGTCGCGGGGGTCGGGACTATGGCTACACCTTC